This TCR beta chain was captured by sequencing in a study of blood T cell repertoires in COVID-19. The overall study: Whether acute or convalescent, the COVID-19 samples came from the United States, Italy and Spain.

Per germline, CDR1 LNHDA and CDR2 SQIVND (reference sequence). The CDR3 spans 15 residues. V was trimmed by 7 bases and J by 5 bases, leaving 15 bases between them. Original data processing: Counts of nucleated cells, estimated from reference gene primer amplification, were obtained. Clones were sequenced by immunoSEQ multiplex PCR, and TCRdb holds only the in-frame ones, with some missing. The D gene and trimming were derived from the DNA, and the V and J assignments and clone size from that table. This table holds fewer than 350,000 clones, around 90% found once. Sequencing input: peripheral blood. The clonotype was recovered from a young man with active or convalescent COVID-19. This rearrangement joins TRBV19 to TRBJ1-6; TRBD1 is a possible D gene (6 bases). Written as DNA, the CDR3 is TGTGCCAGTACCACGACAGGCCGCGATAATTCACCCCTCCACTTT. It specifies CASTTTGRDNSPLHF.